Presented here are 26 T cell receptor beta chains from one specimen sequenced in a study of shared T cell receptors in the human thymus. Sequencing used immunoSEQ multiplex PCR; TCRdb keeps in-frame clones, though not all of them. Altogether hundreds of thousands of clones are present, more than 70% being singletons, with the ten largest covering 0.0094%. The same data also went into a second study, on human thymus T cells.

The sequencing sample was made of thymocytes. These receptors were obtained from a boy younger than two with a congenital heart defect.

This chain uses TRBV5-1 with TRBJ1-6; TRBD1 aligns across 10 bases. Looked up from germline, CDR1 is SGHRS and CDR2 is YFSETQ. V dropped 2 bases and J dropped 8; count of bases not matched to a gene: 7. CDR3 length equals 16 residues. The CDR3 nucleotides are TGCGCCAGCAGCTTCAGGGTGGGGACAGGGGATTCACCCCTCCACTTT. Translation gives CASSFRVGTGDSPLHF.

The V call is TRBV5-6, the J call TRBJ2-7; the match to TRBD1 covers 7 bases. Germline values: CDR1 SGHDT, CDR2 YYEEEE. CDR3 size: 15 residues. Germline trimming cut 2 bases from V and 3 bases from J; bases unmatched to any gene: 8. CDR3 DNA sequence: TGTGCCAGCAGCTTTTATCAGGGACAGTTCTACGAGCAGTACTTC. Protein: CASSFYQGQFYEQYF.

The rearrangement joins TRBV27 to TRBJ2-1, with 7 nucleotides matching TRBD2. This CDR3 is 15 amino acids long. In germline, CDR1 is MNHEY, CDR2 SMNVEV (reference sequence). J lost 8 bases, V lost 8 bases, and 15 bases had no gene match. This CDR3 reads CASRAGLGRDHEQFF. DNA of the CDR3: TGTGCCAGCCGGGCAGGTCTAGGGAGGGACCATGAGCAGTTCTTC.

In its sample, this clone was seen a few times. The rearrangement joins TRBV9 to TRBJ2-1; no clear D. The CDR3 runs to 16 residues. Germline assignment: CDR1 SGDLS and CDR2 YYNGEE. Trimming pared 4 bases from V and 0 bases from J, leaving 14 bases between. DNA for the CDR3: TGTGCCAGCAGCCCGAGACTGGTCAGCTCCTACAATGAGCAGTTCTTC. Translation gives CASSPRLVSSYNEQFF.

This chain links TRBV6-7 with TRBJ1-6, with D possibly being TRBD1 (6 bases). TRBV6-7 is an ORF, with its function uncertain. The CDR3 is 15 residues long. V dropped 0 bases and J dropped 8 bases, with 11 bases sitting between them. The CDR3 here is CASSYSRTDYSPLHF. CDR3 DNA sequence: TGTGCCAGCAGTTACTCCCGGACAGATTATTCACCCCTCCACTTT.

In DNA form, the CDR3 reads TGCGCCAGCAGCTCGGGACAGGGAGGCCACGAGCAGTACTTC. This sequence encodes CASSSGQGGHEQYF. J is TRBJ2-7 and V is TRBV5-1, with 9 bases lining up with TRBD1. The CDR3 runs 14 residues. V gave up 3 bases and J gave up 5 bases; unmatched junction bases: 6. CDR1 and CDR2 (germline): SGHRS, YFSETQ.

This sequence joins TRBV28 and TRBJ2-5; TRBD2 matches at 8 bases. Trimming at V came to 6 bases and at J to 1 base, leaving 7 bases not matched to a gene. This CDR3 comprises 15 residues. Germline lookup yields CDR1 MDHEN and CDR2 SYDVKM. CDR3 sequence reads: CASSLGGGSQETQYF. The CDR3 DNA is TGTGCCAGCAGCCTCGGCGGGGGGAGCCAAGAGACCCAGTACTTC. The full variable domain, in which reference TRBV28 and TRBJ2-5 provide the parts outside the CDR3, is DVKVTQSSRYLVKRTGEKVFLECVQDMDHENMFWYRQDPGLGLRLIYFSYDVKMKEKGDIPEGYSVSREKKERFSLILESASTNQTSMYLCASSLGGGSQETQYFGPGTRLLVL.

The V and J genes are TRBV29-1 and TRBJ1-2, with D possibly TRBD1 on 6 matching bases. Germline V gives CDR1 SQVTM, CDR2 ANQGSEA. The CDR3 is made up of 14 amino acids. V gave up 6 bases and J gave up 3 bases, with 17 bases separating them. This chain's CDR3 is CSVQGIERDYGYTF. The CDR3 DNA sequence: TGCAGCGTACAGGGTATTGAGAGGGACTATGGCTACACCTTC.

This clone was detected a few times. This rearrangement joins TRBV5-6 to TRBJ2-1; 10 positions match TRBD2. V lost 5 bases and J lost 8; bases outside the gene matches: 13. Germline V lookup: CDR1 SGHDT, CDR2 YYEEEE. CDR3 size: 16 residues. The CDR3 loop reads CASRAPQAGGRDEQFF. DNA for the CDR3: TGTGCCAGCAGGGCTCCCCAAGCGGGGGGGCGTGATGAGCAGTTCTTC.

The rearrangement uses TRBV27 and TRBJ2-1; 12 bases agree with TRBD2. Germline V gives CDR1 MNHEY, CDR2 SMNVEV (reference sequence). This CDR3 region has 20 residues. The junction had 15 bases not matched to a gene; V was cut back by 6 bases and J by 0 bases. The CDR3 bases are TGTGCCAGCAGCCCCCACCGGCTAGCGGGGGGGTGGGGCTCCTACAATGAGCAGTTCTTC. Protein product: CASSPHRLAGGWGSYNEQFF.

The chain joins TRBV6-5 to TRBJ2-3, with 8 positions matching TRBD2. Germline CDR1 is MNHEY and CDR2 is SVGAGI. Trimming took 2 bases from V and 1 from J; bases not matched to a gene: 2. This CDR3 spans 15 amino acids. The CDR3 bases are TGTGCCAGCAGTTACCGGGGGGGCCGCACAGATACGCAGTATTTT. Translation gives CASSYRGGRTDTQYF.

The V and J genes are TRBV7-9 and TRBJ1-5; D ambiguous. Germline V lookup: CDR1 SEHNR, CDR2 FQNEAQ (reference sequence). The V end was cut by 0 bases, the J end by 6 bases, with 12 bases between. The CDR3 extends over 15 amino acids. In DNA form, the CDR3 reads TGTGCCAGCAGCTTAGCGCAGGAGGGAGGTCAGCCCCAGCATTTT. Translating it yields CASSLAQEGGQPQHF.

The chain links TRBV5-4 to TRBJ1-1; 7 bases fit TRBD1. V was pared by 3 bases and J by 1 base, with 6 bases of the junction left unmatched. The V gene's germline CDR1 is SGHNT and CDR2 YYREEE (reference sequence). CDR3 length equals 15 residues. CDR3 nucleotides: TGTGCCAGCAGCTCTGGGGGACAGCCGAACACTGAAGCTTTCTTT. It yields the protein CASSSGGQPNTEAFF. The whole variable domain, remainder taken from reference TRBV5-4 and TRBJ1-1, is ETGVTQSPTHLIKTRGQQVTLRCSSQSGHNTVSWYQQALGQGPQFIFQYYREEENGRGNFPPRFSGLQFPNYSSELNVNALELDDSALYLCASSSGGQPNTEAFFGQGTRLTVV.

The chain links TRBV28 to TRBJ2-1; D uncertain. Germline CDR1 and CDR2: MDHEN and SYDVKM. This CDR3 contains 15 residues. V was trimmed by 1 base and J by 6 bases, leaving 13 bases between them. The CDR3 spells CASSLYTPGGNEQFF. The CDR3 DNA reads TGTGCCAGCAGTTTATACACCCCTGGCGGCAATGAGCAGTTCTTC.

This chain links TRBV19 with TRBJ2-5; TRBD1 might be the D (6 bases). The CDR3 spans 14 residues. V lost 2 bases to trimming and J lost 2 bases, with 9 bases between them. Germline V CDR1 and CDR2: LNHDA, SQIVND (reference sequence). CDR3 sequence reads: CASSIPDRQETQYF. The CDR3 bases are TGTGCCAGTAGTATACCCGACAGGCAAGAGACCCAGTACTTC.

This clone was seen a single time. The chain combines TRBV11-2 with TRBJ2-1; D is possibly TRBD1 (7 bases). The CDR3 has 13 amino acids. The V gene lost 7 bases and the J gene lost 6 bases, with 13 bases spanning the gap. Germline values: CDR1 SGHAT, CDR2 FQNNGV. CDR3 DNA sequence: TGTGCCAGCACCGGGAGACAGGGCAATGAGCAGTTCTTC. Translation: CASTGRQGNEQFF.

The chain is built from TRBV7-6 and TRBJ2-1; TRBD2 matches at 13 bases. The germline V gene encodes CDR1 SGHVS and CDR2 FNYEAQ. V lost 1 base and J lost 7; bases outside the gene matches: 7. The CDR3 covers 17 residues. CDR3 coding DNA: TGTGCCAGCAGCTTAGGCCTCGGACTAGCGGGAGTGAATGAGCAGTTCTTC. This translates into CASSLGLGLAGVNEQFF.

This chain joins TRBV18 and TRBJ2-2; 10 nucleotides match TRBD1. The CDR3 spans 17 residues. Trimming at V came to 3 bases and at J to 2 bases, leaving 6 bases not matched to a gene. Germline V gene sequence: CDR1 KGHSH, CDR2 LQKENI. The CDR3 reads CASSPDRGLVNTGELFF. The CDR3 coding sequence is TGTGCCAGCTCACCCGACAGGGGGCTGGTAAACACCGGGGAGCTGTTTTTT.

The genes are TRBV18 and TRBJ2-3; 12 bases match TRBD2. V lost 2 bases, J lost 8 bases, and 17 bases stayed unmatched. This CDR3 is 19 amino acids long. Germline V gene data show CDR1 as KGHSH and CDR2 as LQKENI. DNA for the CDR3: TGTGCCAGCTCACCAAGCTCCCGACTAGCGGGGGTCGCCGGGGGTACGCAGTATTTT. This codes for CASSPSSRLAGVAGGTQYF.

The chain recombines TRBV14 with TRBJ2-6; D call uncertain. Germline assignment: CDR1 SGHDN and CDR2 FVKESK. The V and J ends lost 0 bases and 0 bases respectively, with 3 bases between them. This CDR3 is 15 amino acids long. Here the CDR3 DNA reads TGTGCCAGCAGCCAAGACCTCTCTGGGGCCAACGTCCTGACTTTC. This codes for CASSQDLSGANVLTF.

V and J are TRBV29-1 and TRBJ2-1; 7 positions match TRBD2. The CDR3 length is 13 residues. J was trimmed by 2 bases and V by 3 bases; bases with no gene match: 1. CDR1 SQVTM and CDR2 ANQGSEA come from the germline V gene. The CDR3 nucleotides read TGCAGCGTTGAGAGCGGGACCTACAATGAGCAGTTCTTC. Translated: CSVESGTYNEQFF.

CDR3 coding DNA: TGTGCCAGCAGCTTGGTTCTAGCGGGGGGGCTGTGTGAGCAGTTCTTC. This encodes CASSLVLAGGLCEQFF. The J gene is TRBJ2-1, the V gene TRBV5-6; 12 bases are shared with TRBD2. Germline-derived CDR1 and CDR2 are SGHDT and YYEEEE. CDR3 length: 16 amino acids. V shed 0 bases and J 9 bases; nucleotides not matched to a gene: 7.

The rearrangement joins TRBV7-6 to TRBJ2-7, with a possible D match to TRBD2 (7 bases). The CDR3 consists of 16 residues. Germline CDR1 SGHVS, CDR2 FNYEAQ. Trimming left V 2 bases short and J 2 bases short, with 16 bases between. The DNA of the CDR3 is TGTGCCAGCAGCTTACTCCTGGGGGGGCCAACCTACGAGCAGTACTTC. Its translation is CASSLLLGGPTYEQYF. The full variable domain, with the rest looked up from reference TRBV7-6 and TRBJ2-7, is GAGVSQSPRYKVTKRGQDVALRCDPISGHVSLYWYRQALGQGPEFLTYFNYEAQQDKSGLPNDRFSAERPEGSISTLTIQRTEQRDSAMYRCASSLLLGGPTYEQYFGPGTRLTVT.

The chain recombines TRBV7-9 with TRBJ2-3, with TRBD2 identical over 9 bases. The CDR3 runs to 15 residues. The germline CDR1 and CDR2 sequences are SEHNR and FQNEAQ (reference sequence). The V segment lost 3 bases and the J segment 0 bases; nucleotides outside the gene matches: 1. CDR3 sequence reads: CASSFAGGSTDTQYF. The CDR3, as DNA: TGTGCCAGCAGCTTTGCGGGGGGGAGCACAGATACGCAGTATTTT.

A word on this clone: The junction departs from germline at one end; a sequencing error may be responsible. This chain connects TRBV2 to TRBJ1-2, with 9 bases identical to TRBD1. The CDR3 consists of 16 residues. From germline, CDR1 is SNHLY and CDR2 FYNNEI. The DNA of the CDR3 is TGTGCCAGCAGGCTGGGACAGGGCCGGCCGAAATTGCAGCCCCCCTTC. Its protein is CASRLGQGRPKLQPPF.

The rearrangement joins TRBV27 to TRBJ1-6, with D perhaps matching TRBD1 (6 bases). This CDR3 spans 20 amino acids. Germline CDR1 MNHEY, CDR2 SMNVEV (reference sequence). The germline V and J ends were trimmed by 1 base and 4 bases, with 23 bases remaining between them. CDR3 sequence reads: CASSLLQGSIDDEYNSPLHF. CDR3 nucleotide sequence: TGTGCCAGCAGTTTATTACAGGGCTCTATCGATGATGAATATAATTCACCCCTCCACTTT.